A single TCR beta chain is shown here with its context. What it binds is unknown. This sample is drawn from a study of T cell responses to AZD1222 COVID-19 vaccine. Turning to the study itself: Second-dose timings of about 4 or about 12 weeks were pooled.

General study results and limits: White British donors predominated, females outnumbered males, and clonal diversity was possibly underestimated. Across the whole spike, CD4 TCRs peaked at regions 160-218 and 743-854. Among those given AZD1222, only five to seven were seropositive at baseline.

Sequencing was performed with immunoSEQ multiplex PCR; in TCRdb, only in-frame clones are kept and a portion is missing. The sample lists about 110,000 clones; around 90% were seen once. Germline assignment: CDR1 SGDLS and CDR2 YYNGEE. Trimming cost V 0 bases and J 10 bases, with 14 bases left between them. This CDR3 is 14 amino acids long. The chain is built from TRBV9 and TRBJ2-1; no definite D call. This sequence originates from an adult in good health. Sequenced material: peripheral blood, taken on day 0 of AZD1222 vaccination. This CDR3 is CASSVAVSTSEQFF. The CDR3 coding sequence is TGTGCCAGCAGCGTAGCTGTCTCTACCTCCGAGCAGTTCTTC.